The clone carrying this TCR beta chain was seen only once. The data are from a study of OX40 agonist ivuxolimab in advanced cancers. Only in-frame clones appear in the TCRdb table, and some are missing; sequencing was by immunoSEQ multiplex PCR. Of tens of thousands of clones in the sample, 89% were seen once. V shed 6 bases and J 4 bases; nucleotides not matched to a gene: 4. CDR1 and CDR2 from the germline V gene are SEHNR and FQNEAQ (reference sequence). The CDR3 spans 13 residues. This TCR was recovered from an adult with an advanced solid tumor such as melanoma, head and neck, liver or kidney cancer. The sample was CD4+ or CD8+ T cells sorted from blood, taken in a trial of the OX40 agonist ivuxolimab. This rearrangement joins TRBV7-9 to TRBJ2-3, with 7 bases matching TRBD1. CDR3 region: CASRDTGADTQYF. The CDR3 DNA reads TGTGCCAGCAGGGATACAGGGGCAGATACGCAGTATTTT.